Reported below is one TCR beta chain. Sequencing was at deep level. Sequencing used immunoSEQ multiplex PCR; TCRdb keeps in-frame clones, though not all of them. The profile covers some 2.1 million clones, with roughly 95% appearing a single time and less than 2% taken by the ten largest. The naive CD8 population came from CD45RO-negative cells selected for CCR7, without terminally differentiated effector memory CD45RA+ cells. The sample is drawn from a study of shared clonotypes between healthy human individuals. Germline V gene data show CDR1 as SGHAT and CDR2 as FQNNGV. Trimming took off 5 bases at V and 5 bases at J, with 16 bases between the two ends. The CDR3 extends over 14 amino acids.

The sequenced sample consisted of naive CD8+ T cells from PBMCs. V gene TRBV11-2 combines with J gene TRBJ2-7, with D possibly TRBD2 on 6 matching bases. The receptor was derived from a man younger than 30 in good health. Some clones in this sample may be carry-over from other donors' samples. CDR3 DNA: TGTGCCAGCAGCGCCTACCTGGGAGGCCACGAGCAGTACTTC. It codes for CASSAYLGGHEQYF.